This T cell receptor beta chain was profiled in a study of T cells in localized non-small cell lung cancer. This clone ranks as large. Its antigen remains unidentified. Clones were sequenced by immunoSEQ multiplex PCR, and TCRdb holds only the in-frame ones, with some missing. The repertoire has 4,000 or so clones, roughly 29% of them found once; the top ten carry about a fifth. Germline CDR1 and CDR2: MNHGY and SAAAGT. The length of the CDR3 is 16 residues. Trimming shortened V by 5 bases and J by 1 base, and 17 bases separated the two germline ends. General study points: In the blood, greater T cell density corresponded to longer overall survival. Of the tissues analyzed, uninvolved adjacent lung showed maximal T cell clonality, greater than tumor.

This clonotype was obtained from a male donor at least 60 years old with stage III lung adenocarcinoma. The genes are TRBV6-8 and TRBJ1-2, with a weak D call TRBD1 (5 bases). The sequencing used lung tumor tissue, collected before any cancer treatment. In nucleotides, the CDR3 is TGTGCCAGCAGTGTCCACAGGTCCGACATTAACTATGGCTACACCTTC. It yields the protein CASSVHRSDINYGYTF.